The entry below gives a single T cell receptor (beta chain) sequence along with its context. Its target is unknown. Data came from immunoSEQ multiplex PCR; TCRdb stores just in-frame clones and leaves some out. The table has 20,000 to 25,000 clones, 87% seen once. The sample is drawn from a study of OX40 agonist ivuxolimab in advanced cancers. Study information: Six ivuxolimab dose levels, 0.01 to 10 mg/kg, were given intravenously every 2 weeks. The study, taken as a whole, reports: Relatively little clonal expansion, among the lowest observed, appeared in partial responders at 0.1-3.0 mg/kg. At doses 0.1 to 3.0 mg/kg, CD4+ and CD8+ clones expanded.

With 1 base removed from V and 10 bases from J, the gap between germline ends came to 29 bases. The CDR3 length is 19 residues. Germline CDR1 reads MNHEY; CDR2 reads SMNVEV (reference sequence). The rearrangement uses TRBV27 and TRBJ2-1; D tentatively fits TRBD1 or TRBD2 (8 bases each). The receptor's source is an adult with an advanced solid tumor such as melanoma, head and neck, liver or kidney cancer. This specimen consisted of CD4+ or CD8+ T cells sorted from blood, obtained in a trial of the OX40 agonist ivuxolimab. The CDR3: CASSLWTGRSGGPLLEQFF. As DNA, the CDR3 is TGTGCCAGCAGTTTATGGACAGGGCGCAGCGGGGGCCCCCTGTTAGAGCAGTTCTTC.